This TCR beta chain derives from a study of T-cell memory formation after mild COVID-19. Each CDR3 protein gets one entry after TCRdb re-called the 5' RACE reads with MiXCR. The profile covers approximately 570,000 distinct CDR3 sequences, with over 15% appearing a single time and more than 10% taken by the ten largest. This clonotype appeared a few times. The CDR3 is 12 residues long. Germline V gene lookup returns CDR1 MNHEY and CDR2 SMNVEV (reference sequence). Trimming cost V 3 bases and J 10 bases, with 10 bases left between them. Specimen: PBMCs or a T cell subset sorted from them (not recorded which). The chain is built from TRBV27 and TRBJ2-1; no clear D. The sequence was collected from an adult woman who had mild COVID-19 (a few samples of this study predate the infection). Cell type and time point are not known. The CDR3 region is CASSFNGVEQFF. The CDR3 region has the DNA TGTGCCAGCAGTTTCAACGGAGTGGAGCAGTTCTTC.